This is a list of T cell receptor beta chains from one sample in a study of monozygotic twins with inflammatory bowel disease. TCRdb reprocessed the 5' RACE reads; each CDR3 protein has one entry and no DNA is given. This listing includes approximately 380,000 distinct CDR3 sequences. The sequencing input was blood. These receptors came from a human donor with ulcerative colitis or Crohn's disease, or a healthy co-twin of an affected twin (not recorded which). Both conserved end residues are part of each CDR3. Fields, in order: V gene, J gene, CDR3 protein.

v_call: TRBV27; j_call: TRBJ2-2; cdr3_aa: CASRTKLVGGTGELFF
v_call: TRBV7-3; j_call: TRBJ1-6; cdr3_aa: CASSLYPLDQRIISPLHF
v_call: TRBV15; j_call: TRBJ2-7; cdr3_aa: CATSTDSYEQYF
v_call: TRBV27; j_call: TRBJ1-1; cdr3_aa: CASSLEGEMSEAFF
v_call: TRBV11-2; j_call: TRBJ2-7; cdr3_aa: CASSLDWLGTGPYEQYF
v_call: TRBV6-2/TRBV6-3; j_call: TRBJ2-5; cdr3_aa: CASTLQAKWETQYF
v_call: TRBV28; j_call: TRBJ2-5; cdr3_aa: CASSPAGTEKETQYF
v_call: TRBV5-1; j_call: TRBJ2-5; cdr3_aa: CASSSVYRGETQYF
v_call: TRBV18; j_call: TRBJ2-3; cdr3_aa: CASSELGTSTDTQYF
v_call: TRBV5-1; j_call: TRBJ2-1; cdr3_aa: CASSPQGGGSNEQFF
v_call: TRBV18; j_call: TRBJ1-1; cdr3_aa: CASSPNRAGGPSNTEAFF
v_call: TRBV7-8; j_call: TRBJ2-5; cdr3_aa: CASSFLRIGEETQYF
v_call: TRBV20-1; j_call: TRBJ2-1; cdr3_aa: CSAPRGNEQFF
v_call: TRBV20-1; j_call: TRBJ2-7; cdr3_aa: CSAQRQGRSYEQYF
v_call: TRBV9; j_call: TRBJ1-5; cdr3_aa: CASRHGTENSNQPQHF